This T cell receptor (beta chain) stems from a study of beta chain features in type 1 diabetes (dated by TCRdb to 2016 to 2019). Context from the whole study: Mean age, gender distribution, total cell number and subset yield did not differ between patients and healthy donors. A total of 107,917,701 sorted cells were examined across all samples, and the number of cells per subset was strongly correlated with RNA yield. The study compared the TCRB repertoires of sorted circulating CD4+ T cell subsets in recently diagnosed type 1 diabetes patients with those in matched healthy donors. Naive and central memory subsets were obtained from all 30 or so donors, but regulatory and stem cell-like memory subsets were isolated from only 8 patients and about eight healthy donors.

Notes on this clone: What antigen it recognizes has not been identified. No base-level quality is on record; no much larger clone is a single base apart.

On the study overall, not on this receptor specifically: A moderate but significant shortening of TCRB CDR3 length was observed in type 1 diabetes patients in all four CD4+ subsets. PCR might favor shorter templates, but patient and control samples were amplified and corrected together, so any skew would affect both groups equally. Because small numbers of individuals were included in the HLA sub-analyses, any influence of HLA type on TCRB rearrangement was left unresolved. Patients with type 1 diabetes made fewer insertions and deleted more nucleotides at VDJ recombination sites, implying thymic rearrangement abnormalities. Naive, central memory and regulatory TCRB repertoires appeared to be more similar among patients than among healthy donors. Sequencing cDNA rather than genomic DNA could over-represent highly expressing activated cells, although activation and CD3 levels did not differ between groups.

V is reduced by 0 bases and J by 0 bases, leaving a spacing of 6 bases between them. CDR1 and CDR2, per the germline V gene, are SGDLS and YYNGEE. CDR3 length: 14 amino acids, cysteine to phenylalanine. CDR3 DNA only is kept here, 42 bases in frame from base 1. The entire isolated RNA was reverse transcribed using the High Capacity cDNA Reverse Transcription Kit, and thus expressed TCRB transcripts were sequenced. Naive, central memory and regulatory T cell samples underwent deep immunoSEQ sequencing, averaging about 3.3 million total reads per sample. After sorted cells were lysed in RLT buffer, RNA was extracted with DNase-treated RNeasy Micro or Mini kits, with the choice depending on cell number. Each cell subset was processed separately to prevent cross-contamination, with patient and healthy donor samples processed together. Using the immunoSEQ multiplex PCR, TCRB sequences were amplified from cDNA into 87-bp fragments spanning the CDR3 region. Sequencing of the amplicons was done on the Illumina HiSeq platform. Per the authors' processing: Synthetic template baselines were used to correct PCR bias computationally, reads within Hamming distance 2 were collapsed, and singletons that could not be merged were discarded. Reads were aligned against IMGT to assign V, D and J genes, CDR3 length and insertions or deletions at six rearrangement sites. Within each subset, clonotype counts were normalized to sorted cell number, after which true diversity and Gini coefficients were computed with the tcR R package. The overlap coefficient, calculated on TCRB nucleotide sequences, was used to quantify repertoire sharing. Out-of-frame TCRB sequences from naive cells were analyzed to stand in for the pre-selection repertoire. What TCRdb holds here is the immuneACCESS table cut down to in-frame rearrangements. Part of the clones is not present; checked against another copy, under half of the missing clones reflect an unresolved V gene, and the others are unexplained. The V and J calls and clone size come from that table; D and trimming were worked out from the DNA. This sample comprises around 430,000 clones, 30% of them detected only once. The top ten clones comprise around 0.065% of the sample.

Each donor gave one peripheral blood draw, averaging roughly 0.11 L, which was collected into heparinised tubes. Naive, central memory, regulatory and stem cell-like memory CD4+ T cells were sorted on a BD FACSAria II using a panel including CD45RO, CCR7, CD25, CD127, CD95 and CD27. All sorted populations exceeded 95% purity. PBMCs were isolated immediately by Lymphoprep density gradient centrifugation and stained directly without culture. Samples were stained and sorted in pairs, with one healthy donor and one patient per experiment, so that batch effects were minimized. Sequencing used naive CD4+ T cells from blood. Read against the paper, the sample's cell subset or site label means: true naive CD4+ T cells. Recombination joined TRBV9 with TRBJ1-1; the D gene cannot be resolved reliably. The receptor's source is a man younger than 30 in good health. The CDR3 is CASSVVTVNTEAFF. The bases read TGTGCCAGCAGCGTAGTAACAGTGAACACTGAAGCTTTCTTT.